This T cell receptor beta chain was profiled in a study of blood T cell repertoires in COVID-19. V dropped 5 bases and J dropped 10; count of bases not matched to a gene: 11. The CDR3 contains 15 residues. The germline V gene encodes CDR1 SGHAT and CDR2 FQNNGV. This clone has only a few counts. Measured with immunoSEQ multiplex PCR; TCRdb has only the in-frame clones, and not every one. The table lists under 250,000 clones, more than 80% of them singletons. V gene TRBV11-2 combines with J gene TRBJ2-2, with TRBD1 matching 9 bases. The sequence derives from a man in his fifties or sixties who had recovered from COVID-19. The sample comprised PBMCs or T cells enriched from blood (not recorded which). In DNA, the CDR3 is TGTGCCAGCAGCCCGTCCGGGACAGGGTCCGCGGAGCTGTTTTTT. Amino acids: CASSPSGTGSAELFF. Drawing the rest from reference TRBV11-2 and TRBJ2-2, the complete variable domain is EAGVAQSPRYKIIEKRQSVAFWCNPISGHATLYWYQQILGQGPKLLIQFQNNGVVDDSQLPKDRFSAERLKGVDSTLKIQPAKLEDSAVYLCASSPSGTGSAELFFGEGSRLTVL.